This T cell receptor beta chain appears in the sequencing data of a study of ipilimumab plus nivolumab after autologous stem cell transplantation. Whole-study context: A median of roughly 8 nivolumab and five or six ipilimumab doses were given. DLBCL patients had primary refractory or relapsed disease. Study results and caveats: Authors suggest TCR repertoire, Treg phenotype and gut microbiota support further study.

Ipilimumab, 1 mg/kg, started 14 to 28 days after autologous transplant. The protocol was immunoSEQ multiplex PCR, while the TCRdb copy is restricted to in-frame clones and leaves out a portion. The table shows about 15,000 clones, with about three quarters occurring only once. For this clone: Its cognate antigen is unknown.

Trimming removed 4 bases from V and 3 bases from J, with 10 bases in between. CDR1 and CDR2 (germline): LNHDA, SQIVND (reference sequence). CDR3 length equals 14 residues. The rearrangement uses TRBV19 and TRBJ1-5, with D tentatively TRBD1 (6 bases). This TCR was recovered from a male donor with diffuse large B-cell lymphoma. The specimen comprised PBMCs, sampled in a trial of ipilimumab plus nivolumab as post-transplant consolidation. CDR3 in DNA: TGTGCCAGTAGTAGAGGGGGGGTCAATCAGCCCCAGCATTTT. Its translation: CASSRGGVNQPQHF.